Below, 20 T cell receptor beta chains from the same sample are listed, as sequenced in a study of shared clonotypes between healthy human individuals. Sequencing was performed with immunoSEQ multiplex PCR; in TCRdb, only in-frame clones are kept and a portion is missing. Of over a million clones listed, about four fifths were seen once; the top ten hold more than 0.45%. Sequenced sample: memory CD4+ T cells from PBMCs. Subset given: CD45RA-negative fraction. These receptors originate from a man aged 18 to 29 in good health. Some clones in this sample may be carry-over from other donors' samples.

The gene calls are TRBV15 and TRBJ2-7; possible D gene TRBD1, 6 bases. Between the trimmed V and J ends, which lost 4 bases and 8 bases, there was a span of 15 bases. The CDR3 length is 13 residues. Looked up from germline, CDR1 is LNHNV and CDR2 is YYDKDF (reference sequence). CDR3 protein: CATSTDLQGKQYF. CDR3 DNA sequence: TGTGCCACCAGCACGGATCTACAGGGAAAGCAGTACTTC.

This chain connects TRBV28 to TRBJ2-3; D is possibly TRBD2 (6 bases). The germline CDR1 and CDR2 sequences are MDHEN and SYDVKM. V dropped 8 bases and J dropped 0 bases, with 15 bases sitting between them. This CDR3 contains 15 residues. CDR3 DNA sequence: TGTGCCAGCCCCCCGCCTGGGGGGAGCACAGATACGCAGTATTTT. Its translation is CASPPPGGSTDTQYF.

The chain's CDR3 is CASRAGDSNSPLHF. CDR3 nucleotides: TGTGCCAGCAGGGCCGGGGACAGTAATTCACCCCTCCACTTT. This rearrangement joins TRBV7-9 to TRBJ1-6; TRBD1 matches at 7 bases. The CDR3 spans 14 residues. In germline, CDR1 is SEHNR, CDR2 FQNEAQ (reference sequence). V shed 6 bases and J 6 bases; nucleotides not matched to a gene: 5.

The chain recombines TRBV5-1 with TRBJ2-5; TRBD2 matches 7 bases. The CDR3 contains 15 residues. The germline V gene has CDR1 SGHRS and CDR2 YFSETQ. Losses at the gene ends were 4 bases for V and 1 base for J; bases not matched to a gene: 7. CDR3 sequence reads: CASSRGEGGQETQYF. The CDR3 region has the DNA TGCGCCAGCAGCCGCGGGGAGGGAGGCCAAGAGACCCAGTACTTC.

The chain joins TRBV7-2 to TRBJ2-7, with a weak D call TRBD1 (6 bases). This CDR3 is built from 15 residues. Trimming shortened V by 5 bases and J by 1 base, and 15 bases separated the two germline ends. Looked up from germline, CDR1 is SGHTA and CDR2 is FQGNSA. The CDR3 spells CASSPDRTKSYEQYF. The CDR3 DNA sequence: TGTGCCAGCAGCCCCGACAGGACGAAGTCCTACGAGCAGTACTTC.

The chain recombines TRBV7-2 with TRBJ1-1; no reliable D call. Trimming pared 1 base from V and 5 bases from J, leaving 11 bases between. CDR3 size: 14 residues. Germline V lookup: CDR1 SGHTA, CDR2 FQGNSA. The CDR3: CASSLVGIETEAFF. CDR3 coding DNA: TGTGCCAGCAGCTTAGTTGGGATTGAGACTGAAGCTTTCTTT.

V gene TRBV7-9 combines with J gene TRBJ1-1; 7 positions agree with TRBD1. Germline V gene lookup returns CDR1 SEHNR and CDR2 FQNEAQ (reference sequence). The CDR3 is 15 residues long. After removal of 8 bases from V and 4 bases from J, the junction contained 13 bases not matched to a gene. The CDR3 reads CASGTGAALGTEAFF. The CDR3 DNA is TGTGCCAGCGGAACAGGGGCAGCCCTGGGCACTGAAGCTTTCTTT.

V is TRBV27 and J is TRBJ2-7; the D gene is possibly TRBD2 (6 bases). The CDR3 is 16 residues long. Germline CDR1 is MNHEY and CDR2 is SMNVEV (reference sequence). Trimming shortened V by 5 bases and J by 3 bases, and 20 bases separated the two germline ends. This CDR3 is CASSPAGGIRSYEQYF. The CDR3 coding sequence is TGTGCCAGCAGTCCAGCGGGCGGGATTAGAAGCTACGAGCAGTACTTC.

The rearrangement joins TRBV27 to TRBJ1-1; TRBD1 matches at 7 bases. Germline loops: CDR1 MNHEY, CDR2 SMNVEV (reference sequence). Trimming cost V 6 bases and J 1 base; bases outside gene matches: 5. This CDR3 is 14 amino acids long. The CDR3 reads CASSRQGANTEAFF. The CDR3 nucleotides are TGTGCCAGCAGCCGACAGGGCGCGAACACTGAAGCTTTCTTT.

The genes are TRBV19 and TRBJ1-5; tentatively, D is TRBD1 (5 bases). V gave up 6 bases and J gave up 3 bases, with 15 bases separating them. CDR3 length: 15 residues. Germline-derived CDR1 and CDR2 are LNHDA and SQIVND (reference sequence). The CDR3 coding sequence is TGTGCCAGTAGGAAGGCACCTGGGGCCAATCAGCCCCAGCATTTT. Protein product: CASRKAPGANQPQHF.

The V gene is TRBV11-3, the J gene TRBJ2-5; TRBD2 aligns across 8 bases. The length of the CDR3 is 14 residues. Per the germline V gene, CDR1 is SGHNT and CDR2 is YENEEA. The junction had 7 bases not matched to a gene; V was cut back by 5 bases and J by 5 bases. Here the CDR3 reads CASSPGTRLETQYF. As DNA, the CDR3 is TGTGCCAGCAGCCCCGGGACTAGATTGGAGACCCAGTACTTC.

V is TRBV5-6 and J is TRBJ2-1; 9 bases agree with TRBD1. The CDR3 has 16 amino acids. Germline V lookup: CDR1 SGHDT, CDR2 YYEEEE. With 4 bases clipped from V and 8 bases from J, the junction kept 13 bases outside the gene matches. CDR3 sequence (DNA): TGTGCCAGCAGCCTCTACAGGGGGCCTGGGCTTTATGAGCAGTTCTTC. It encodes CASSLYRGPGLYEQFF.

V is TRBV18 and J is TRBJ1-1, with TRBD1 matching over 9 bases. CDR1 is KGHSH and CDR2 is LQKENI in the germline V gene. Trimming at V came to 3 bases and at J to 3 bases, leaving 11 bases not matched to a gene. This CDR3 spans 17 amino acids. For the CDR3, the DNA is TGTGCCAGCTCACCTCCTTCGGGACAGGGTGGGTACACTGAAGCTTTCTTT. Protein: CASSPPSGQGGYTEAFF.

This clone was seen only a few times. The rearrangement joins TRBV20-1 to TRBJ2-7; no reliable D call. Trimming shortened V by 6 bases and J by 6 bases, and 9 bases separated the two germline ends. The germline V gene encodes CDR1 DFQATT and CDR2 SNEGSKA (reference sequence). The CDR3 has 10 amino acids. The CDR3 coding sequence is TGCAGTGCAGTGAACCCCGAGCAGTACTTC. Amino acid sequence: CSAVNPEQYF.

V and J are TRBV2 and TRBJ1-1; no clear D. The CDR3 is 12 residues long. CDR1 and CDR2 from the germline V gene are SNHLY and FYNNEI. V lost 4 bases and J lost 5, with 8 bases in between. CDR3 sequence reads: CASSVEQTEAFF. DNA for the CDR3: TGTGCCAGCAGTGTGGAGCAGACTGAAGCTTTCTTT.

CDR3 amino acids: CASSPGSASYNEQFF. CDR3 in DNA: TGTGCCAGCAGCCCCGGAAGTGCCTCCTACAATGAGCAGTTCTTC. The chain joins TRBV9 to TRBJ2-1, with D unclear. The CDR3 loop spans 15 amino acids. V was shortened by 4 bases and J by 0 bases, with 11 bases between the two germline ends. The germline V gene has CDR1 SGDLS and CDR2 YYNGEE.

Only a few counts were recorded for this clone. The J gene is TRBJ2-4, the V gene TRBV28; 8 bases fit TRBD2. Looked up from germline, CDR1 is MDHEN and CDR2 is SYDVKM. V shed 7 bases and J 6 bases; nucleotides not matched to a gene: 11. The CDR3 has 15 residues. CDR3 sequence reads: CASKSPAGGGNIQYF. The CDR3 DNA reads TGTGCCAGCAAATCCCCAGCCGGGGGGGGAAACATTCAGTACTTC.

The chain carries TRBV30 and TRBJ2-1, with 10 nucleotides matching TRBD1. Germline V CDR1 and CDR2: GTSNPN, SVGIG (reference sequence). Losses at the gene ends were 0 bases for V and 6 bases for J; bases not matched to a gene: 5. The CDR3 is 15 residues long. The CDR3 DNA is TGTGCCTGGAGTGTAAAGGGACAGGGGCGCAATGAGCAGTTCTTC. As protein: CAWSVKGQGRNEQFF.

The chain employs TRBV5-6 and TRBJ1-1, with 10 bases that match TRBD1. CDR1 and CDR2 from the germline V gene are SGHDT and YYEEEE. With 5 bases clipped from V and 1 base from J, the junction kept 8 bases outside the gene matches. The CDR3 extends over 16 amino acids. CDR3 residues: CASRTDRGRGNTEAFF. Written as DNA, the CDR3 is TGTGCCAGCAGAACCGACAGGGGGCGCGGGAACACTGAAGCTTTCTTT.

About this clone: This may be a read error: a much more frequent sequence differs by one nucleotide. V usage is TRBV7-3 and J usage is TRBJ2-2; weak D call: TRBD2 (5 bases). Germline CDR1 SGHTA, CDR2 FQGTGA. V lost 3 bases to trimming and J lost 3 bases, with 5 bases between them. The CDR3 has 13 amino acids. CDR3 nucleotide sequence: TGTGCCAGCAGCTTGGACTACACCGGGGAGCTGTTTTTT. Its protein product is CASSLDYTGELFF.